The 6 T cell receptor beta chains reported below all come from one sample, sequenced in a study of blood T cell repertoires in COVID-19. The table came from immunoSEQ multiplex PCR; TCRdb's copy has only in-frame clones and leaves some out. This table has roughly 150,000 clones, around 75% appearing once. Sequencing was performed on peripheral blood. These receptors originate from an elderly woman with acute or convalescent COVID-19.

The chain recombines TRBV12-3 or TRBV12-4 with TRBJ1-1, with TRBD1 as a possible D gene (6 bases). CDR3 size: 13 residues. V was pared by 5 bases and J by 5 bases, with 12 bases between. CDR3 bases: TGTGCCAGCAGTGCACAGGGTGGGACTGAAGCTTTCTTT. This codes for CASSAQGGTEAFF.

The V and J genes are TRBV18 and TRBJ1-6; D is possibly TRBD1 (6 bases). Germline-derived CDR1 and CDR2 are KGHSH and LQKENI. The germline V and J ends were trimmed by 5 bases and 6 bases, with 20 bases remaining between them. The CDR3 contains 17 residues. The CDR3 DNA sequence: TGTGCCAGCTCATCTCCAGGCTCGTCACAGGGTAATTCACCCCTCCACTTT. This gives the protein CASSSPGSSQGNSPLHF.

V gene TRBV12-3 or TRBV12-4 combines with J gene TRBJ2-2; D unclear. Trimming took 7 bases from V and 8 from J, leaving 11 bases between them. This CDR3 has 12 amino acids. CDR3 amino acids: CASTLELGELFF. CDR3 bases: TGTGCCAGCACCTTGGAGCTTGGGGAGCTGTTTTTT.

CDR3 residues: CASSLSGTGDPGELFF. DNA of the CDR3: TGTGCCAGCAGCTTATCCGGGACAGGGGATCCCGGGGAGCTGTTTTTT. This rearrangement joins TRBV5-4 to TRBJ2-2; 10 nucleotides match TRBD1. The CDR3 totals 16 residues. Trimming cost V 2 bases and J 6 bases; bases outside gene matches: 7. Germline V gene sequence: CDR1 SGHNT, CDR2 YYREEE (reference sequence).

There are a few counts of this clone. The chain employs TRBV19 and TRBJ1-1, with 7 bases lining up with TRBD1. The CDR3 is made up of 16 amino acids. From germline, CDR1 is LNHDA and CDR2 SQIVND (reference sequence). The V segment lost 2 bases and the J segment 1 base; nucleotides outside the gene matches: 7. Here the CDR3 reads CASSIMEGARNTEAFF. The CDR3 DNA reads TGTGCCAGTAGTATAATGGAGGGGGCACGGAACACTGAAGCTTTCTTT.

The V call is TRBV10-3, the J call TRBJ1-4, with TRBD1 identical over 9 bases. The germline V gene has CDR1 ENHRY and CDR2 SYGVKD. This CDR3 comprises 14 residues. The V segment lost 1 base and the J segment 7 bases; nucleotides outside the gene matches: 1. For the CDR3, the DNA is TGTGCCATCAGTGAGTGGGACAGGGCTGAAAAACTGTTTTTT. Translating gives CAISEWDRAEKLFF.